The 27 T cell receptor beta chains below come from one sample, sequenced in a study of CD8 T cells in ankylosing spondylitis. Overall study findings and caveats: Ankylosing spondylitis blood appeared to carry a characteristic TCR beta motif of roughly 8 highly homologous variants.

Their antigen targets remain unknown. One entry per CDR3 protein results from TCRdb running MiXCR on the 5' RACE reads. The sample contains fewer than 650,000 distinct CDR3 sequences, roughly 13% of which appear only once. The specimen was blood, either unsorted or a sorted T cell fraction (not recorded which). The receptor set was obtained from a male donor with ankylosing spondylitis.

The V call is TRBV13, the J call TRBJ2-1, with TRBD2 matching 8 bases. CDR1 is PRHDT, CDR2 FYEKMQ, per germline (reference sequence). Trimming removed 5 bases from V and 8 bases from J; junction bases left unmatched: 17. The CDR3 is 17 residues long. The chain's CDR3 is CASSLGGPGTSFYEQFF. DNA of the CDR3: TGTGCCAGCAGCCTGGGAGGGCCCGGGACTAGTTTTTATGAGCAGTTCTTC.

The table lists this clonotype with a few counts. V and J are TRBV27 and TRBJ2-6, with TRBD1 matching 7 bases. The CDR3 sequence is 15 residues long. From germline, CDR1 is MNHEY and CDR2 SMNVEV (reference sequence). Germline trimming cut 5 bases from V and 2 bases from J; bases unmatched to any gene: 3. The CDR3 DNA follows: TGTGCCAGCAGTAGAGACAGGGCTGGGGCCAACGTCCTGACTTTC. Translating it yields CASSRDRAGANVLTF.

In its sample, this clonotype was seen many times. The chain carries TRBV20-1 and TRBJ2-1; TRBD1 might be the D (5 bases). The CDR3 contains 17 residues. V shed 6 bases and J shed 2 bases, with 23 bases lying between them. Germline V gene lookup returns CDR1 DFQATT and CDR2 SNEGSKA (reference sequence). CDR3: CSATRPKGSPPYNEQFF. CDR3 bases: TGCAGTGCAACCAGGCCCAAGGGGTCCCCCCCCTACAATGAGCAGTTCTTC.

This clonotype was counted only a few times. The chain links TRBV7-8 to TRBJ2-1; TRBD2 matches at 7 bases. The CDR3 extends over 16 amino acids. Trimming at V came to 4 bases and at J to 3 bases, leaving 9 bases not matched to a gene. The germline V gene has CDR1 SGHVS and CDR2 FQNEAQ. CDR3 sequence reads: CASSWSGGSFYNEQFF. The CDR3 DNA reads as TGTGCCAGCAGCTGGTCTGGCGGGAGTTTCTACAATGAGCAGTTCTTC.

This chain links TRBV27 with TRBJ2-1; either TRBD1 or TRBD2 may supply D (5 bases each). CDR1 and CDR2 (germline): MNHEY, SMNVEV (reference sequence). The CDR3 extends over 11 amino acids. V was pared by 6 bases and J by 9 bases, with 9 bases between. CDR3 in DNA: TGTGCCAGCAGGGGACGGGGTGAGCAGTTCTTC. Protein: CASRGRGEQFF.

The V call is TRBV5-1, the J call TRBJ2-7, with 10 bases identical to TRBD2. The J segment lost 0 bases and the V segment lost 0 bases, leaving 9 bases of the junction unmatched. CDR1 and CDR2 from the germline V gene are SGHRS and YFSETQ. The CDR3 sequence is 18 residues long. In DNA form, the CDR3 reads TGCGCCAGCAGCTTGGCCGAGACTAGCGGGTGGCCCTCCTACGAGCAGTACTTC. Amino acid sequence: CASSLAETSGWPSYEQYF.

This clonotype was picked up a small number of times. The chain links TRBV20-1 to TRBJ1-5; 7 nucleotides align to TRBD1. CDR3 length: 13 amino acids. The trim removed 6 bases at V and 4 bases at J, leaving 6 bases unmatched. Germline CDR1 reads DFQATT; CDR2 reads SNEGSKA (reference sequence). The CDR3 protein is CSAQGTANQPQHF. The CDR3 DNA sequence: TGCAGTGCCCAAGGGACAGCGAATCAGCCCCAGCATTTT.

The J gene is TRBJ2-5, the V gene TRBV6-1; unclear D gene. V gave up 4 bases and J gave up 5 bases, with 8 bases separating them. Germline-derived CDR1 and CDR2 are MNHNS and SASEGT. CDR3 length equals 12 residues. The CDR3 DNA is TGTGCCAGCAGTGTGACTGGGGAGACCCAGTACTTC. Residues: CASSVTGETQYF.

The rearrangement joins TRBV30 to TRBJ2-7; possible D gene TRBD2, 7 bases. From germline, CDR1 is GTSNPN and CDR2 SVGIG (reference sequence). The V end was cut by 5 bases, the J end by 3 bases, with 14 bases between. This CDR3 is built from 13 residues. The DNA for the CDR3 is TGTGCCTGGCGCCAGGGAGGGGGCTACGAGCAGTACTTC. This gives the protein CAWRQGGGYEQYF.

V is TRBV3-1 and J is TRBJ2-1; TRBD2 agrees at 10 bases. The CDR3 is 16 residues long. The V segment lost 4 bases and the J segment 6 bases; nucleotides outside the gene matches: 9. Germline V gives CDR1 LGHDT, CDR2 YNNKEL (reference sequence). As DNA, the CDR3 is TGTGCCAGCAGCCTCCGGGTGGCTAGCGGGAGCAATGAGCAGTTCTTC. It encodes CASSLRVASGSNEQFF.

The chain joins TRBV6-1 to TRBJ1-2; D gene uncertain. This CDR3 has 12 amino acids. Trimming left V 2 bases short and J 4 bases short, with 5 bases between. The germline CDR1 and CDR2 sequences are MNHNS and SASEGT. As DNA, the CDR3 is TGTGCCAGCAGTGAATCGGGCTATGGCTACACCTTC. This codes for CASSESGYGYTF.

This clonotype was counted between two and nine times. The genes are TRBV29-1 and TRBJ1-2; 7 bases map to TRBD1. The CDR3 consists of 16 residues. Trimming took 3 bases from V and 1 from J; bases not matched to a gene: 11. CDR1 SQVTM and CDR2 ANQGSEA come from the germline V gene. The DNA of the CDR3 is TGCAGCGTTGATACGGATCGCCGGGACAGTAACTATGGCTACACCTTC. Amino acid sequence: CSVDTDRRDSNYGYTF. The variable domain in full, completed from reference TRBV29-1 and TRBJ1-2, reads SAVISQKPSRDICQRGTSLTIQCQVDSQVTMMFWYRQQPGQSLTLIATANQGSEATYESGFVIDKFPISRPNLTFSTLTVSNMSPEDSSIYLCSVDTDRRDSNYGYTFGSGTRLTVV.

This clonotype was counted a few times. The chain combines TRBV15 with TRBJ2-2; a possible D gene is TRBD2 (5 bases). This CDR3 region has 14 residues. V was cut by 0 bases and J by 8 bases, with 10 bases left in between. The V gene's germline CDR1 is LNHNV and CDR2 YYDKDF (reference sequence). CDR3 protein: CATSRDRGLGELFF. CDR3 DNA sequence: TGTGCCACCAGCAGAGATAGAGGGCTTGGGGAGCTGTTTTTT.

The J gene is TRBJ2-7, the V gene TRBV10-2; D possibly uses TRBD1 or TRBD2 (5 bases each). The V end lost 0 bases, the J end lost 2 bases, and 11 bases lay between the germline ends. CDR1 is WSHSY and CDR2 is SAAADI in the germline V gene. The CDR3 loop spans 15 amino acids. CDR3 nucleotides: TGCGCCAGCAGTGAGTCTGTAGTGGGGGCCTACGAGCAGTACTTC. As protein: CASSESVVGAYEQYF.

The chain couples TRBV28 to TRBJ2-7, with D perhaps TRBD1 or TRBD2 (5 bases each). The CDR3 has 12 residues. Germline V CDR1 and CDR2: MDHEN, SYDVKM. The V gene lost 2 bases and the J gene lost 7 bases, with 9 bases spanning the gap. The CDR3 region has the DNA TGTGCCAGCAGTTTAGGGGGTCAGGAGCAGTACGTC. The encoded protein is CASSLGGQEQYV.

This clonotype occurred many times. V and J are TRBV24-1 and TRBJ2-1; TRBD2 aligns across 15 bases. Losses at the gene ends were 4 bases for V and 9 bases for J; bases not matched to a gene: 9. Germline CDR1 and CDR2: KGHDR and SFDVKD. The length of the CDR3 is 17 residues. The CDR3 DNA follows: TGTGCCACCAGTGACCCCGGACTAGCGGGAGGGCCGGGTGAGCAGTTCTTC. Translation: CATSDPGLAGGPGEQFF.

V gene TRBV10-3 combines with J gene TRBJ2-2; TRBD2 matches at 14 bases. CDR1 and CDR2 from the germline V gene are ENHRY and SYGVKD. The CDR3 is 19 amino acids. Trimming cost V 0 bases and J 4 bases; bases outside gene matches: 7. The CDR3 sequence: CAISESPGTSGRGTGELFF. CDR3 DNA: TGTGCCATCAGTGAGTCCCCTGGGACTAGCGGGAGAGGCACCGGGGAGCTGTTTTTT.

The genes are TRBV12-3 or TRBV12-4 and TRBJ2-2; 12 bases are a match to TRBD1. Trimming cost V 6 bases and J 7 bases; bases outside gene matches: 6. The CDR3 has 15 residues. CDR3 coding DNA: TGTGCCAGCAGCCGGGACAGGGGGCAAGTCGGGGAGCTGTTTTTT. This translates into CASSRDRGQVGELFF.

The chain recombines TRBV25-1 with TRBJ1-5; unclear D gene. The CDR3 runs to 13 residues. CDR1 MGHDK and CDR2 SYGVNS come from the germline V gene. V was shortened by 0 bases and J by 7 bases, with 7 bases between the two germline ends. The CDR3 DNA reads as TGTGCCAGCAGTGAATATGCTGGGCAGCCCCAGCATTTT. Translated: CASSEYAGQPQHF.

The chain joins TRBV12-3 or TRBV12-4 to TRBJ2-7, with D possibly TRBD2 on 5 matching bases. V was pared by 8 bases and J by 0 bases, with 11 bases between. The CDR3 has 13 amino acids. This chain's CDR3 is CASPKGSSYEQYV. The DNA of the CDR3 is TGTGCCAGCCCTAAAGGGAGCTCCTACGAGCAGTACGTC.

V is TRBV7-9 and J is TRBJ1-1, with 8 bases matching TRBD1. This CDR3 has 13 amino acids. V lost 8 bases, J lost 5 bases, and 7 bases stayed unmatched. Germline V gene data show CDR1 as SEHNR and CDR2 as FQNEAQ (reference sequence). As DNA, the CDR3 is TGTGCCAGCCAAGGACAGGGCGGAACTGAAGCTTTCTTT. Translation: CASQGQGGTEAFF.

Regarding this clonotype: The junction departs from the called germline gene at one end, perhaps through a read error. The gene calls are TRBV20-1 and TRBJ2-2; perhaps D is TRBD1 or TRBD2 (5 bases each). The V gene's germline CDR1 is DFQATT and CDR2 SNEGSKA (reference sequence). The CDR3 totals 16 residues. The CDR3 region has the DNA TGCTGTGCTAGAGGTCCCGGGACCCAAGGCACCGGGGAGCTGTTTTTT. Encoded protein: CCARGPGTQGTGELFF.

The chain uses TRBV7-8 and TRBJ2-7; D is possibly TRBD1 (5 bases). Deletions cut 0 bases from V and 6 bases from J, with 12 bases between. This CDR3 contains 14 residues. Germline values: CDR1 SGHVS, CDR2 FQNEAQ. CDR3 protein: CASSLAPRDGEQYF. The CDR3 bases are TGTGCCAGCAGCTTAGCCCCCAGGGATGGCGAGCAGTACTTC.

The chain recombines TRBV4-1 with TRBJ1-1, with D tentatively TRBD1 (5 bases). This CDR3 comprises 14 residues. CDR1 and CDR2 from the germline V gene are MGHRA and YSYEKL. V was trimmed by 1 base and J by 5 bases, leaving 11 bases between them. In DNA, the CDR3 is TGCGCCAGCAGCCAAGGGGCAGGGAAGACTGAAGCTTTCTTT. Protein sequence: CASSQGAGKTEAFF.

The rearrangement links TRBV7-9 to TRBJ1-4; the D is unclear. CDR1 is SEHNR, CDR2 FQNEAQ, per germline (reference sequence). The CDR3 is made up of 16 amino acids. V lost 2 bases and J 0 bases, leaving 10 bases between the germline ends. The CDR3 spells CASSLYLSATNEKLFF. Written as DNA, the CDR3 is TGTGCCAGCAGCTTATATTTGTCCGCAACTAATGAAAAACTGTTTTTT.

The rearrangement links TRBV5-1 to TRBJ2-1, with 8 bases identical to TRBD2. The V gene end was trimmed by 1 base and the J gene end by 0 bases; junction bases not matched to a gene: 9. The V gene's germline CDR1 is SGHRS and CDR2 YFSETQ. The CDR3 contains 18 residues. DNA for the CDR3: TGCGCCAGCAGCTTGCCCGGGGGGGCAGGGGTCTCCTACAATGAGCAGTTCTTC. Its protein product is CASSLPGGAGVSYNEQFF.

V and J are TRBV11-2 and TRBJ2-3; D remains unclear. The germline V and J ends were trimmed by 2 bases and 4 bases, with 22 bases remaining between them. Germline lookup yields CDR1 SGHAT and CDR2 FQNNGV. The CDR3 spans 18 residues. CDR3 protein: CASSLSLYPLGPPDTQYF. CDR3 DNA sequence: TGTGCCAGCAGCTTATCTCTATACCCTCTGGGTCCGCCAGATACGCAGTATTTT.